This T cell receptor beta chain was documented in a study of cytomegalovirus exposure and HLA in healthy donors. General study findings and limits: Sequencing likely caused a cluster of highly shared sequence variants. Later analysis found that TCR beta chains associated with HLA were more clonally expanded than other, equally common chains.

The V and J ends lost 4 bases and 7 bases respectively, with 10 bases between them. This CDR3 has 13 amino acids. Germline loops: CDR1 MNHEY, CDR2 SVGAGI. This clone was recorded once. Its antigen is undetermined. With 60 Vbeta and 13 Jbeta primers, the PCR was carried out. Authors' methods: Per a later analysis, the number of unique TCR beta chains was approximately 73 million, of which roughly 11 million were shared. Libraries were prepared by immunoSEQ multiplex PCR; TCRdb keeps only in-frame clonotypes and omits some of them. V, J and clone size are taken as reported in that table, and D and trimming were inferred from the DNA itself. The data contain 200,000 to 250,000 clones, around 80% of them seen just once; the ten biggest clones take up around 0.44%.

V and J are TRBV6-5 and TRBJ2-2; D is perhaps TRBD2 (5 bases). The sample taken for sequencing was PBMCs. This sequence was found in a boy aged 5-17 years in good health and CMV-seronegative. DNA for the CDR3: TGTGCCAGCAGTTCCCCGGGGTTCGGGGAGCTGTTTTTT. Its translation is CASSSPGFGELFF.